This T cell receptor beta chain is drawn from a study of PD-1 blockade in classical Hodgkin lymphoma. General study results and limits: Nivolumab starters within 1 year of ASCT were excluded.

The repertoire was sequenced with immunoSEQ multiplex PCR; TCRdb's copy has only in-frame clones and lacks some. The table shows fewer than 20,000 clones, with roughly 79% occurring only once. Time point specified: cycle 4 day 1 (C4D1), after five to seven weeks of nivolumab. The patients all showed relapse after autologous stem cell transplantation, while their brentuximab vedotin exposure varied. Isolation of CD4+ T cells from thawed PBMCs was performed by magnetic negative selection. On this clone: The antigen is undetermined.

The V end was cut by 1 base, the J end by 1 base, with 11 bases between. Germline values: CDR1 MGHRA, CDR2 YSYEKL. This CDR3 has 17 residues. The TCR comes from a human donor with classical Hodgkin lymphoma. This specimen consisted of CD4+ T cells from blood, obtained before the fourth cycle of nivolumab. V usage is TRBV4-1 and J usage is TRBJ2-6; no reliable D call. The CDR3 DNA reads as TGCGCCAGCAGCCAAGTCCTAGGGCCGTCTGGGGCCAACGTCCTGACTTTC. Its protein product is CASSQVLGPSGANVLTF.